This entry is about one T cell receptor (beta chain). These data are taken from a study of T cell responses to AZD1222 COVID-19 vaccine. Profiling relied on immunoSEQ multiplex PCR, and the TCRdb table lists in-frame clones only, not all of them. The sample consists of over 80,000 clones, around 89% of them appearing once. Germline loops: CDR1 SGHTA, CDR2 FQGNSA. The CDR3 length is 14 residues. Trimming took 1 base from V and 8 from J, leaving 12 bases between them. This sequence originates from an adult in good health. The V and J genes are TRBV7-2 and TRBJ1-3; D is ambiguous. The sample here was peripheral blood, taken on day 0 of AZD1222 vaccination. CDR3 coding DNA: TGTGCCAGCAGCTTAGAGGGTCTCCCGGACACCATATATTTT. This sequence encodes CASSLEGLPDTIYF.